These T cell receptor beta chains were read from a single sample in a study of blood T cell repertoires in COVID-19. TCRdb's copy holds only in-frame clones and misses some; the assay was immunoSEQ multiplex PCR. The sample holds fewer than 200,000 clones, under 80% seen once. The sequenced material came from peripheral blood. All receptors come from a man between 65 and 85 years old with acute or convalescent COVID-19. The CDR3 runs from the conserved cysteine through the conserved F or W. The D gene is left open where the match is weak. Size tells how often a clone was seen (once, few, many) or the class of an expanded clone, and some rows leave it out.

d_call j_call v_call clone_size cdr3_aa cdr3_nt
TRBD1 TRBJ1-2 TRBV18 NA CASSQRQGEDYGYTF TGTGCCAGCTCGCAGAGACAGGGGGAAGACTATGGCTACACCTTC
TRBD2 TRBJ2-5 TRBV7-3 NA CASSSPGTSGRSETQYF TGTGCCAGCAGCTCGCCGGGGACTAGCGGGAGGTCGGAGACCCAGTACTTC
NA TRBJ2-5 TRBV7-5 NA CVRSEGLAGVETQYF TGTGTCAGAAGCGAAGGGCTAGCGGGGGTGGAGACCCAGTACTTC
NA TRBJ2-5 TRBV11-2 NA CASSPTDFQETQYF TGTGCCAGCAGCCCGACGGACTTTCAAGAGACCCAGTACTTC
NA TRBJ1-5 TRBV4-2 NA CASSQDPSSNQPQHF TGTGCCAGCAGCCAAGATCCCAGTAGCAATCAGCCCCAGCATTTT
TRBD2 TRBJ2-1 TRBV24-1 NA CATSRTSGSGRRQFF TGTGCCACCAGTAGGACTAGCGGGAGCGGCCGTCGGCAGTTCTTC
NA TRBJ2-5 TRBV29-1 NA CSVVSSDETQYF TGCAGCGTTGTAAGTAGCGACGAGACCCAGTACTTC
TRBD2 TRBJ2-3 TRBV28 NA CASSFPGGADTQYF TGTGCCAGCAGTTTCCCGGGAGGGGCAGATACGCAGTATTTT
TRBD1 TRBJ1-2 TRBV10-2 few CASRGTGNLHGYTF TGCGCCAGCCGAGGGACAGGTAACCTACATGGCTACACCTTC
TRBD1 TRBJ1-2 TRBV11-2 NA CASSSGGQAYGYTF TGTGCCAGCAGCTCGGGGGGACAGGCCTATGGCTACACCTTC
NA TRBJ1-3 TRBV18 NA CASSPWNPGILSGNTIYF TGTGCCAGCTCACCATGGAATCCGGGAATACTGTCTGGAAACACCATATATTTT
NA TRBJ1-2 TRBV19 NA CASSIREQNYGYTF TGTGCCAGTAGTATCCGGGAGCAGAACTATGGCTACACCTTC
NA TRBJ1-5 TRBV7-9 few CASSRGRDSRSQHF TGTGCCAGCAGCCGAGGACGGGATTCAAGGTCCCAGCATTTT
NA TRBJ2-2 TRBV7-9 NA CASSNRVVGTGELFF TGTGCCAGCAGCAACAGGGTGGTTGGAACCGGGGAGCTGTTTTTT
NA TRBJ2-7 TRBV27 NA CATGGGRREQYF TGTGCCACGGGGGGCGGCCGCCGGGAGCAGTACTTC
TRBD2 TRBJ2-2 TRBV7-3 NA CASRVGGWESGGELFF TGTGCCAGCAGAGTGGGAGGGTGGGAGTCAGGCGGGGAGCTGTTTTTT
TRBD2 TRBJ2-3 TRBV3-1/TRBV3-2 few CASSQDRGVRDTQYF TGTGCCAGCAGCCAAGATCGGGGGGTCCGGGATACGCAGTATTTT
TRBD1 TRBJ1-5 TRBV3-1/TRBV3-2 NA CASSAQKTGGAKQPQHF TGTGCCAGCAGCGCCCAGAAAACAGGGGGAGCAAAGCAGCCCCAGCATTTT
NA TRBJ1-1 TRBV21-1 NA CASSKAGKIGNTEAFF TGTGCCAGCAGCAAAGCCGGGAAAATTGGAAACACTGAAGCTTTCTTT
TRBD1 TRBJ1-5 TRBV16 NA CASSTSGTGREQPQHF TGTGCCAGCAGCACCTCCGGGACAGGCAGGGAGCAGCCCCAGCATTTT
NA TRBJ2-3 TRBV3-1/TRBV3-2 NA CASSQLSGGPSTTQYF TGTGCCAGCAGCCAATTATCGGGGGGCCCGTCTACTACGCAGTATTTT
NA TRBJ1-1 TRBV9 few CASSVVSGNTEAFF TGTGCCAGCAGCGTAGTATCCGGGAACACTGAAGCTTTCTTT
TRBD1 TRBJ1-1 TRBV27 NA CASSSRQGREAFF TGTGCCAGCAGTTCCCGACAGGGAAGGGAGGCTTTCTTT
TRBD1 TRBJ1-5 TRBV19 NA CASSAWTGSDQPQHF TGTGCCAGTAGTGCCTGGACAGGGAGCGATCAGCCCCAGCATTTT
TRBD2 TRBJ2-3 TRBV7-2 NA CASSAGLAGSDTQYF TGTGCCAGCAGCGCGGGACTAGCGGGATCAGATACGCAGTATTTT
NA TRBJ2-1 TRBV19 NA CASSISMAGTINEQFF TGTGCCAGTAGTATAAGTATGGCGGGAACTATCAATGAGCAGTTCTTC
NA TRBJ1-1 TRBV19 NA CASSMIRGTEAFF TGTGCCAGTAGTATGATCAGGGGCACTGAAGCTTTCTTT
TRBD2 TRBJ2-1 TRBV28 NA CASSLESGRGNEQFF TGTGCCAGCAGTTTGGAGAGCGGGAGGGGCAATGAGCAGTTCTTC
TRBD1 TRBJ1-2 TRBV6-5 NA CASSLTIAGQSGYTF TGTGCCAGCAGCCTAACGATTGCGGGACAGAGTGGCTACACCTTC
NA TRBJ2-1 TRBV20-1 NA CSAPVRVEQFF TGCAGTGCTCCTGTCAGGGTTGAGCAGTTCTTC
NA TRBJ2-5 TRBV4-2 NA CASSQEAAEETQYF TGTGCCAGCAGCCAAGAAGCAGCGGAAGAGACCCAGTACTTC
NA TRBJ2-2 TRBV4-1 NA CASRIAQTNTGELFF TGCGCCAGCAGAATAGCGCAAACGAACACCGGGGAGCTGTTTTTT
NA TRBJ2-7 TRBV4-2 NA CASSQDPGRYEQYF TGTGCCAGCAGCCAAGATCCGGGAAGGTACGAGCAGTACTTC
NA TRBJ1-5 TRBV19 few CASSDDSKGYQPQHF TGTGCCAGTAGCGACGACTCAAAAGGCTACCAGCCCCAGCATTTT
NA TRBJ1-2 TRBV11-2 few CASSLGGGRSNYGYTF TGTGCCAGCAGCTTAGGAGGGGGACGGTCAAACTATGGCTACACCTTC
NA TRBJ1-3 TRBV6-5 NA CASSYSGGLYGNTIYF TGTGCCAGCAGTTATTCCGGGGGTCTTTATGGAAACACCATATATTTT
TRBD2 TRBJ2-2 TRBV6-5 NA CASTEWRGGSGELFF TGTGCCAGCACCGAATGGCGGGGGGGCAGCGGGGAGCTGTTTTTT
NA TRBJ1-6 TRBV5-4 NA CASSLATGGMNSPLHF TGTGCCAGCAGCTTGGCTACCGGGGGGATGAATTCACCCCTCCACTTT
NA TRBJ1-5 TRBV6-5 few CASSSGTPPYNQPQHF TGTGCCAGCAGTTCCGGGACACCTCCTTACAATCAGCCCCAGCATTTT
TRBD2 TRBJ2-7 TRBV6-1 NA CASTDSSGGYYEQYF TGTGCCAGCACCGACTCTAGCGGGGGGTACTACGAGCAGTACTTC
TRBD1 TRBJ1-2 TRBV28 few CASSGDWGDRSYGYTF TGTGCCAGCAGTGGAGATTGGGGGGACAGATCGTATGGCTACACCTTC
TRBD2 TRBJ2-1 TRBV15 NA CATREGLAGLNEQFF TGTGCCACCAGAGAGGGACTAGCGGGGCTCAATGAGCAGTTCTTC
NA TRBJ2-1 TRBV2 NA CASGETQKFF TGTGCCAGCGGCGAGACTCAGAAGTTCTTC
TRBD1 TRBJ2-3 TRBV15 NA CATSIPGQGLADTQYF TGTGCCACCAGCATCCCGGGACAGGGTCTTGCAGATACGCAGTATTTT
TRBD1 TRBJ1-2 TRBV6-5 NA CASSYDGTVNYGYTF TGTGCCAGCAGTTACGATGGGACAGTAAACTATGGCTACACCTTC
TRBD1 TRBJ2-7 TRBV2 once CASSDGTGGYEQYF TGTGCCAGCAGTGACGGGACAGGGGGCTACGAGCAGTACTTC
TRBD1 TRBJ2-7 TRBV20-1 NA CSASRPGQGYEQYF TGCAGTGCTAGTCGCCCGGGACAGGGCTACGAGCAGTACTTC
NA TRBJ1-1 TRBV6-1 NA CASSEGTTNTEAFF TGTGCCAGCAGTGAAGGGACTACGAACACTGAAGCTTTCTTT
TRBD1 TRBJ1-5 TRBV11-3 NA CASSFRTGFQPQHF TGTGCCAGCAGCTTCCGGACAGGGTTTCAGCCCCAGCATTTT
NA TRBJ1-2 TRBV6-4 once CASSTETGYGYTF TGTGCCAGCAGTACTGAAACGGGCTATGGCTACACCTTC
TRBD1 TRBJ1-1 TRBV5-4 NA CASSVGDRHNTEAFF TGTGCCAGCAGCGTCGGGGACAGACACAACACTGAAGCTTTCTTT
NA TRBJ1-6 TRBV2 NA CASSEMHPQGAYNSPLHF TGTGCCAGCAGTGAAATGCATCCCCAAGGGGCCTATAATTCACCCCTCCACTTT
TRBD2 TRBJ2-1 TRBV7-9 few CASSRRPAGPYNEQFF TGTGCCAGCAGCCGGAGGCCAGCGGGGCCCTACAATGAGCAGTTCTTC
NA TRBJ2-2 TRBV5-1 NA CASSLGQNTGELFF TGCGCCAGCAGCTTGGGACAGAACACCGGGGAGCTGTTTTTT
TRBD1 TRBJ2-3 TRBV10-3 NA CAISQPGQGAADTQYF TGTGCCATCAGCCAGCCGGGACAGGGGGCAGCAGATACGCAGTATTTT